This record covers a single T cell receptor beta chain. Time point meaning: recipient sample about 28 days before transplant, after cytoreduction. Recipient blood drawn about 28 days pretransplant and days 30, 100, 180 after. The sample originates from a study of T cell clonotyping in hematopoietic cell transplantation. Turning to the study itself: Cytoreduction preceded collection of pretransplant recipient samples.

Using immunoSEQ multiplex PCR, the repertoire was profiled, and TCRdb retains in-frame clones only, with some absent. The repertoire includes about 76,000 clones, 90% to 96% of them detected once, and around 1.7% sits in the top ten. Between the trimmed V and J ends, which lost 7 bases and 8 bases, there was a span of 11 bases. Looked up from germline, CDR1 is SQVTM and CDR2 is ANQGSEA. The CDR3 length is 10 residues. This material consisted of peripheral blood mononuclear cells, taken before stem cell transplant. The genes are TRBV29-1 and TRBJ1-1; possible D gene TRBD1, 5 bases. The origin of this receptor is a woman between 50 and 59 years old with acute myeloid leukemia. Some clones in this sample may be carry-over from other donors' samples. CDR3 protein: CSAVGEEAFF. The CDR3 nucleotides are TGCAGCGCCGTAGGGGAGGAAGCTTTCTTT.